Ten or more counts support the clone carrying this T cell receptor (beta chain). As yet, its antigen is unknown. The data were taken from a study of T cells after yellow fever vaccination. The germline CDR1 and CDR2 sequences are DFQATT and SNEGSKA (reference sequence). The CDR3 is 15 residues long. Trimming took 3 bases from V and 2 from J; bases not matched to a gene: 8. Whole-study findings and limits: Contamination of FACS-sorted repertoires by abundant clonotypes from the bulk population could occur. After the booster, approximately 95% of CD4 and around nine tenths of CD8 primary-response clones were re-detected.

The 5'RACE template-switching step produced TCR cDNA and added a universal primer site and UMIs. TCRdb redid the calling of the 5' RACE reads with MiXCR, one entry per CDR3 protein. The repertoire holds around 150,000 distinct CDR3 sequences, with 6% to 7.5% as singletons. This sequence was found in a man in his late teens or twenties who received the YFV17D yellow fever vaccine. The source material was CD4+ T cells sorted from PBMCs, sampled 5 days after the first yellow fever vaccination. The V gene is TRBV20-1, the J gene TRBJ2-3; TRBD2 aligns across 7 bases. The CDR3 is CSASFRGGDTDTQYF. In DNA, the CDR3 is TGCAGTGCTAGTTTTCGCGGGGGTGACACAGATACGCAGTATTTT.